This TCR beta chain emerged from a study of regulatory T cells in long-lasting Graves disease. Overall study context: Antithyroid drug exposure in newly diagnosed Graves' patients had lasted under 3 months.

To make TCR beta libraries, researchers used iRepertoire HTBI primers and Arm-PCR of CDR3 regions. One entry per CDR3 protein results from TCRdb running MiXCR on the multiplex PCR reads. Seen here are about 420,000 distinct CDR3 sequences, around 17% observed once, and the top ten hold about a quarter. This clonotype was detected ten times or more. Specified time point: newly diagnosed GD, antithyroid drugs for less than 3 months. The TCR library used RNA extracted from PBMCs. The length of the CDR3 is 15 residues. Germline CDR1 and CDR2: SGDLS and YYNGEE. Trimming removed 0 bases from V and 2 bases from J, with 11 bases in between. These same data were also listed under a study on T cells in Graves' hyperthyroidism and ophthalmopathy.

This TCR was recovered from a woman younger than 30 with Graves disease. The sample consisted of peripheral blood mononuclear cells (PBMCs), taken at new diagnosis, from a patient treated with antithyroid drugs. V usage is TRBV9 and J usage is TRBJ2-5; possibly TRBD1 for D (5 bases). CDR3 region: CASSVEGLWQETQYF. Written as DNA, the CDR3 is TGTGCCAGCAGCGTAGAGGGGTTGTGGCAAGAGACCCAGTACTTC.